The rows below give T cell receptor beta chains drawn from one sample of a study of CXCR3-negative and CXCR3-positive naive CD8 T cells. Each CDR3 protein gets one entry in TCRdb, which reprocessed the 5' RACE reads and gives no DNA. The table gives 150,000 to 180,000 distinct CDR3 sequences; the top ten clones make up approximately 0.51% of it. Specimen: naive CXCR3+ CD8+ T cells from blood. These receptors were obtained from a human donor in good health. Some clones in this sample may be carry-over from other donors' samples. Both conserved end residues are part of each CDR3.

>TRBJ2-7|TRBV29-1
CSVGQHDYEQYF
>TRBJ1-1|TRBV5-1
CASSLGGVEAFF
>TRBJ2-5|TRBV7-9
CASSLGGLEETQYF
>TRBJ1-1|TRBV19
CATTGVTSSLQNTEAFF
>TRBJ2-1|TRBV9
CASSVSSSSYNEQFF
>TRBJ2-7|TRBV7-9
CASSLGGARDYEQYF
>TRBJ2-1|TRBV19
CASSIRGTYNEQFF
>TRBJ2-7|TRBV4-1
CASSDWGLADYEQYF
>TRBJ2-1|TRBV5-5
CASRNGGIKTSAYNEQFF
>TRBJ2-1|TRBV7-9
CASSPGHLYNEQFF
>TRBJ1-1|TRBV13
CASSLAAGRTEAFF
>TRBJ2-7|TRBV5-1
CASSTQGYGGGESYEQYF
>TRBJ1-6|TRBV2
CASSESGLNSPLHF
>TRBJ2-7|TRBV12-3/TRBV12-4
CASSPSISGGDEQYF
>TRBJ1-6|TRBV28
CASSLLTGGLSPLHF
>TRBJ2-3|TRBV28
CASSLGQDTDTQYF
>TRBJ1-1|TRBV27
CASSLVGAEAFF
>TRBJ2-7|TRBV7-9
CASSFPGKEQYF
>TRBJ1-1|TRBV9
CASSELGRAEAFF
>TRBJ2-3|TRBV29-1
CSVEMIIPADTQYF
>TRBJ2-1|TRBV7-2
CASRPNRQGLHEQFF
>TRBJ1-2|TRBV7-9
CASSPPGQGGGYGYTF
>TRBJ2-2|TRBV7-9
CASSYDRANTGELFF
>TRBJ2-7|TRBV28
CASSLHRGEQYF
>TRBJ2-7|TRBV2
CASSDASPFEQYF
>TRBJ1-5|TRBV19
CASSKDGLRGNQPQHF
>TRBJ2-4|TRBV23-1
CASSHQTSDTKNIQYF
>TRBJ2-7|TRBV6-6
CASSSPPGTGGYEQYF
>TRBJ1-5|TRBV6-4
CASFNQGANQPQHF
>TRBJ2-7|TRBV28
CASSTKGTARTYEQYF
>TRBJ2-1|TRBV7-3
CASSLVVEQFF
>TRBJ2-7|TRBV4-2
CASSQDGQGATYEQYF
>TRBJ1-2|TRBV2
CASSGDRVGFYGYTF
>TRBJ2-1|TRBV28
CASSWASNYYNEQFF
>TRBJ1-1|TRBV28
CASSLDRVTEAFF
>TRBJ2-5|TRBV28
CASTDRAQETQYF
>TRBJ1-4|TRBV2
CASSEMIATNEKLFF
>TRBJ2-3|TRBV4-1
CASSQRVGAGGVGADTQYF
>TRBJ1-6|TRBV7-2
CASSLVQGNSPLHF
>TRBJ2-7|TRBV27
CASSFSGAYEQYF
>TRBJ2-7|TRBV7-2
CASSLEMLAATYERYF
>TRBJ2-7|TRBV27
CASSITGAYEQYF
>TRBJ2-7|TRBV20-1
CMGVAGSTSYEQYF